This T cell receptor (beta chain) emerged from a study of control samples from healthy donors and cancer patients. The CDR3 sequence is 17 residues long. Germline loops: CDR1 SGDLS, CDR2 YYNGEE. The V gene end was trimmed by 3 bases and the J gene end by 0 bases; junction bases not matched to a gene: 10. Data came from immunoSEQ multiplex PCR; TCRdb stores just in-frame clones and leaves some out. This table holds around 170,000 clones, roughly 89% found once. Material for sequencing was blood. The chain uses TRBV9 and TRBJ1-1, with TRBD1 matching over 8 bases. This clonotype originated in a woman in her forties or fifties in good health. The CDR3 region is CASSDGQGRKVNTEAFF. CDR3 coding DNA: TGTGCCAGCAGCGACGGACAGGGTAGGAAGGTGAACACTGAAGCTTTCTTT.